What follows are 11 T cell receptor beta chains derived from one specimen sequenced in a study of Ad26.COV2.S vaccination and SARS-CoV-2 variants. Treatment reported: about 20 received Ad26.COV2.S at low or high dose, single or two shots; several received placebo; per-sample allocation not given. Sampling occurred on day 63 after the first vaccine or placebo injection. Generated by immunoSEQ multiplex PCR, the TCRdb table keeps only in-frame clones and is missing some. Seen here are about 450,000 clones, roughly nine tenths observed once, and the top ten hold around 2.5%. The sample in question was peripheral blood, obtained in a trial of Ad26.COV2.S vaccine versus placebo. These receptors were collected from a person aged 18-60 years who received the Ad26.COV2.S COVID-19 vaccine or a placebo.

This chain uses TRBV4-3 with TRBJ2-5; a weak D match, TRBD2 (5 bases). The CDR3 runs 16 residues. In germline, CDR1 is LGHNA, CDR2 YSLEER. Trimming shortened V by 0 bases and J by 2 bases, and 13 bases separated the two germline ends. The CDR3 loop reads CASSQERGWGQETQYF. CDR3 coding DNA: TGCGCCAGCAGCCAAGAACGGGGTTGGGGACAAGAGACCCAGTACTTC.

This chain joins TRBV15 and TRBJ1-5; the D is unclear. The CDR3 extends over 17 amino acids. The V end lost 3 bases, the J end lost 6 bases, and 21 bases lay between the germline ends. Germline lookup yields CDR1 LNHNV and CDR2 YYDKDF (reference sequence). The CDR3 nucleotides read TGTGCCACCAGCAGCCCTGAGGGAAACAGATTCGGTCAGCCCCAGCATTTT. It translates to CATSSPEGNRFGQPQHF.

This chain links TRBV29-1 with TRBJ2-7; TRBD2 aligns across 9 bases. Unmatched junction bases numbered 4, after V lost 3 bases and J lost 4 bases. The length of the CDR3 is 13 residues. Germline CDR1 and CDR2: SQVTM and ANQGSEA. CDR3: CSVELAGLYEQYF. CDR3 in DNA: TGCAGCGTTGAGCTAGCGGGGTTGTACGAGCAGTACTTC.

The rearrangement uses TRBV5-6 and TRBJ2-7, with 14 bases matching TRBD2. The V and J ends lost 2 bases and 0 bases, in that order; junction bases with no gene match: 10. The CDR3 loop spans 19 amino acids. From germline, CDR1 is SGHDT and CDR2 YYEEEE. The DNA of the CDR3 is TGTGCCAGCAGCTTAGGTGGACTAGCGGGAGGTCTCCTCTCCTACGAGCAGTACGTC. This codes for CASSLGGLAGGLLSYEQYV.

A note on this clone: One end of the junction fails to match germline, which may point to a read error. CDR3 protein: CASSLVAGGAGELFF. CDR3 sequence (DNA): TGTGCTAGCAGCTTAGTAGCGGGAGGAGCCGGGGAGCTGTTTTTT. The chain couples TRBV7-7 to TRBJ2-2, with TRBD2 matching 10 bases. CDR3 length: 15 amino acids. Germline V gene data show CDR1 as SSHAT and CDR2 as FNYEAQ (reference sequence).

This clone was seen once. The V call is TRBV5-1, the J call TRBJ2-1; 8 bases are a match to TRBD2. V shed 2 bases and J 0 bases; nucleotides not matched to a gene: 4. Looked up from germline, CDR1 is SGHRS and CDR2 is YFSETQ. The CDR3 covers 16 residues. The CDR3: CASSFSGTSSYNEQFF. CDR3 nucleotide sequence: TGCGCCAGCAGCTTTAGCGGGACTAGCTCCTACAATGAGCAGTTCTTC.

The CDR3: CASSLGQVGTSPLHF. The CDR3 region has the DNA TGTGCCAGCAGCTTGGGACAGGTCGGGACTTCACCCCTCCACTTT. The rearrangement joins TRBV7-9 to TRBJ1-6; 8 nucleotides line up with TRBD1. CDR1 SEHNR and CDR2 FQNEAQ come from the germline V gene (reference sequence). With V trimmed by 3 bases and J by 9 bases, 7 bases remained unmatched. There are 15 residues in the CDR3.

V usage is TRBV18 and J usage is TRBJ1-2, with D hard to call. Germline assignment: CDR1 KGHSH and CDR2 LQKENI. Trimming left V 1 base short and J 7 bases short, with 10 bases between. The length of the CDR3 is 13 residues. Here the CDR3 reads CASSPLDGSGYTF. DNA of the CDR3: TGTGCCAGCTCACCACTGGATGGTTCTGGCTACACCTTC.

CDR3 in amino acids: CASTESWGIWAEQYF. The DNA of the CDR3 is TGTGCCAGCACCGAAAGTTGGGGCATCTGGGCCGAGCAGTACTTC. The rearrangement uses TRBV6-5 and TRBJ2-7, with a weak D call TRBD1 (5 bases). Germline lookup yields CDR1 MNHEY and CDR2 SVGAGI. The CDR3 contains 15 residues. The V end was cut by 7 bases, the J end by 6 bases, with 22 bases between.

This rearrangement joins TRBV28 to TRBJ1-2; no clear D gene. The CDR3 covers 11 residues. Trimming stripped 4 bases from V and 4 bases from J, with 4 bases between. Per germline, CDR1 MDHEN and CDR2 SYDVKM. CDR3 DNA: TGTGCCAGCAGTTCCCCCTATGGCTACACCTTC. It encodes CASSSPYGYTF.

This chain uses TRBV6-6 with TRBJ1-4, with 7 bases aligning to TRBD1. CDR3 length: 15 amino acids. Germline-derived CDR1 and CDR2 are MNHNY and SVGAGI (reference sequence). The J segment lost 4 bases and the V segment lost 6 bases, leaving 8 bases of the junction unmatched. CDR3 in DNA: TGTGCCAGCAGAACGCACAGGGGCGATAATGAAAAACTGTTTTTT. Translating gives CASRTHRGDNEKLFF.